This TCR beta chain was obtained from a study of cytomegalovirus exposure and HLA in healthy donors. Findings and caveats of the study: Per a later analysis, about 18,000 TCR beta sequences showed association with HLA alleles at 0.05 false discovery rate. Later analysis associated a missense DCLRE1C variant with TCR beta V- and J-gene trimming.

The PCR used 60 Vbeta and 13 Jbeta primers. Using immunoSEQ multiplex PCR, the repertoire was profiled, and TCRdb retains in-frame clones only, with some absent. The sample lists 160,000 or so clones, roughly three quarters occurring once. Regarding this clone: The antigen is undetermined.

Germline V gene lookup returns CDR1 SGHTA and CDR2 FQGNSA. The ends lost 6 bases at V and 0 bases at J; junction bases unmatched: 4. There are 15 residues in the CDR3. Sequenced material: PBMCs. The receptor was isolated from a man between 60 and 75 years old in good health and CMV-seronegative. This sequence joins TRBV7-2 and TRBJ2-1; 8 positions agree with TRBD1. The CDR3 DNA reads TGTGCCAGCAGGAGGACAGGGATCTCCTACAATGAGCAGTTCTTC. Translated, it gives CASRRTGISYNEQFF.